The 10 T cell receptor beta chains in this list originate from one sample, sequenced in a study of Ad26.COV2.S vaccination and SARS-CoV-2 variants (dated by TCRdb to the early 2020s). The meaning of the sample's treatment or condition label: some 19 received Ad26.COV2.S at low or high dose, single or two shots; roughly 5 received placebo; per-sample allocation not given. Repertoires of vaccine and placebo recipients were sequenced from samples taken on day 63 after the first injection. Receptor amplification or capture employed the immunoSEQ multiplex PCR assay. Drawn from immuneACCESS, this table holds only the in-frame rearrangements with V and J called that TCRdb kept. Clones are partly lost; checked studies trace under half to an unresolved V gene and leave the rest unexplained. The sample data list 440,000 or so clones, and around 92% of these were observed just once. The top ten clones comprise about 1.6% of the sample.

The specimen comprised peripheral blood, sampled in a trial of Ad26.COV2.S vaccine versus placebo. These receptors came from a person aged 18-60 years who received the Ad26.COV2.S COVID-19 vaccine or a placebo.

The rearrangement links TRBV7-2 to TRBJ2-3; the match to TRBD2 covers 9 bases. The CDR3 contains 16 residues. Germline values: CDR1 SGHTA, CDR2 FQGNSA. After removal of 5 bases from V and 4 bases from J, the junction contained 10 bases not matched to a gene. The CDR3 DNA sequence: TGTGCCAGCAGCCCCCCGGCTAGCGGGGTTTCAGATACGCAGTATTTT. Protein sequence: CASSPPASGVSDTQYF.

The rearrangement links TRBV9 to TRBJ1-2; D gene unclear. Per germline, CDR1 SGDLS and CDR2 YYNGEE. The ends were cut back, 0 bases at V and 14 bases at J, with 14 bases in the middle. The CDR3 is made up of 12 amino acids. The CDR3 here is CASSVAGRGCTF. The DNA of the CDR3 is TGTGCCAGCAGCGTAGCCGGTCGAGGATGTACCTTC. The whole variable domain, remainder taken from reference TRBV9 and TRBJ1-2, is DSGVTQTPKHLITATGQRVTLRCSPRSGDLSVYWYQQSLDQGLQFLIQYYNGEERAKGNILERFSAQQFPDLHSELNLSSLELGDSALYFCASSVAGRGCTFGSGTRLTVV.

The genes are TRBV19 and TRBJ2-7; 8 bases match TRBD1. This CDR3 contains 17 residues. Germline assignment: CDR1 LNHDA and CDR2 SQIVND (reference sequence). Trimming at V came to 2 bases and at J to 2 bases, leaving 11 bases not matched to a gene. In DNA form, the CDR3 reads TGTGCCAGTAGTATAAAAAGGACAGGGTTGGTTCCCTACGAGCAGTACTTC. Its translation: CASSIKRTGLVPYEQYF.

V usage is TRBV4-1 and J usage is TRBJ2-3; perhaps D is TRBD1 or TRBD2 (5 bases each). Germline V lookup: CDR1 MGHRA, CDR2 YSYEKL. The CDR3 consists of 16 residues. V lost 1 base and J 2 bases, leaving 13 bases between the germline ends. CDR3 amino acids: CASSQGGILNTDTQYF. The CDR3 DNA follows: TGCGCCAGCAGCCAAGGGGGGATCCTAAACACAGATACGCAGTATTTT.

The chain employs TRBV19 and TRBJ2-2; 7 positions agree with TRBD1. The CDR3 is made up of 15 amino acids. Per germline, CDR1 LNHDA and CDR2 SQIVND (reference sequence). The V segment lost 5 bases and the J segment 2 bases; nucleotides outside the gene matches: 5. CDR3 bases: TGTGCCAGTAGTTTGACAGGGACCAACACCGGGGAGCTGTTTTTT. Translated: CASSLTGTNTGELFF.

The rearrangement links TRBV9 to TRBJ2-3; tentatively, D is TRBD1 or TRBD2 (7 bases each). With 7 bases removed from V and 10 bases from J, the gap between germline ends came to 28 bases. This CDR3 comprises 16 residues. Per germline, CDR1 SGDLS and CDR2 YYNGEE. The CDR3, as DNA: TGTGCCAGCGCGCTAGGGGAGGGCTTACAAACAGGGGCGCAGTATTTT. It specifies CASALGEGLQTGAQYF.

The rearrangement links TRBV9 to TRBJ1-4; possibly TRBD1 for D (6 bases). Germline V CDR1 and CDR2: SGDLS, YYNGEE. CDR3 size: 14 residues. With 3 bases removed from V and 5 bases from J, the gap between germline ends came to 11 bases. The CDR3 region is CASSGQVSNEKLFF. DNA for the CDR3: TGTGCCAGCAGCGGACAGGTTTCAAATGAAAAACTGTTTTTT.

The CDR3 region has the DNA TGTGCCAGCAGTCGTACAAATATGGTCGTCCTGAGTATTTTCGATGAGCAGTTCTTC. It specifies CASSRTNMVVLSIFDEQFF. The chain is built from TRBV6-2 or TRBV6-3 and TRBJ2-1, with unresolved D. Trimming left V 5 bases short and J 8 bases short, with 31 bases between. The CDR3 consists of 19 residues. Germline lookup yields CDR1 MNHEY and CDR2 SVGEGT.

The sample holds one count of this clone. The DNA of the CDR3 is TGTGCCAGTAGTATGGACAGAAGCTCTGGAAACACCATATATTTT. Amino acid sequence: CASSMDRSSGNTIYF. The J gene is TRBJ1-3, the V gene TRBV19; tentative D call: TRBD1 (6 bases). Looked up from germline, CDR1 is LNHDA and CDR2 is SQIVND (reference sequence). The CDR3 runs 15 residues. V was trimmed by 3 bases and J by 0 bases, leaving 9 bases between them.

CDR3 bases: TGCGCCAGCAGCCGGACTAGCTACAATGAGCAGTTCTTC. Amino acid sequence: CASSRTSYNEQFF. The genes are TRBV4-3 and TRBJ2-1; 7 positions match TRBD2. The CDR3 extends over 13 amino acids. V shed 4 bases, J shed 3 bases, and the junction held 0 bases outside the gene matches. The V gene's germline CDR1 is LGHNA and CDR2 YSLEER.